This entry concerns a single TCR beta chain. Its antigen remains unknown. V lost 3 bases and J lost 7; bases outside the gene matches: 13. Germline CDR1 reads LNHDA; CDR2 reads SQIVND (reference sequence). The CDR3 consists of 16 residues. From the PCR reads, TCRdb called clonotypes with MiXCR, one entry per CDR3 protein. The sample shows over 600,000 distinct CDR3 sequences, about 20% of them seen only once. The sample comes from a study of molecular identifiers for immune sequencing clone quantification. Study context: The replicates split RNA from around 20,000 or 100,000 naive CD8 cells five ways and sequenced four. Findings and limits, study-wide: Clones that exceeded 20 RNA copies held over 97% of effector molecules, yet under 1% in naive cells.

Sorting captured naive CD8 T cells as CD8+CD4-CCR7+CD45RA+. Input material: naive CD8+ T cells from blood, with Jurkat cell RNA spiked in. Described subset: FACS-sorted CD8+CD4-CCR7+CD45RA+ naive T cells. The V and J genes are TRBV19 and TRBJ2-5; TRBD1 aligns across 8 bases. The sequence was obtained from a human donor in good health. Some libraries in this study had Jurkat cell RNA spiked in. The CDR3 DNA reads as TGTGCCAGTAGTATCGGGCAGGGGGCGATTACAGCGACCCAGTACTTC. It yields the protein CASSIGQGAITATQYF.